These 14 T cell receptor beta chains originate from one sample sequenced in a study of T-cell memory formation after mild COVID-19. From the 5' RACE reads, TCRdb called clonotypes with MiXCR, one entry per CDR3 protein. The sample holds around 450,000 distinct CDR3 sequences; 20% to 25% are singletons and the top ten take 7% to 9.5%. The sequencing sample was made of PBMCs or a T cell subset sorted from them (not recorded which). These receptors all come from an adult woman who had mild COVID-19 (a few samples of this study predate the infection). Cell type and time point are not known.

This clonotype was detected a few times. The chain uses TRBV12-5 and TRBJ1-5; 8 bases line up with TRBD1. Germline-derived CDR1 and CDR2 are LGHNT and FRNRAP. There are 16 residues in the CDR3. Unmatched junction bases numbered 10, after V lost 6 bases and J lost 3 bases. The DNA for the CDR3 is TGTGCTAGTGGCCCTGATCCGACAGGGGTCAATCAGCCCCAGCATTTT. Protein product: CASGPDPTGVNQPQHF.

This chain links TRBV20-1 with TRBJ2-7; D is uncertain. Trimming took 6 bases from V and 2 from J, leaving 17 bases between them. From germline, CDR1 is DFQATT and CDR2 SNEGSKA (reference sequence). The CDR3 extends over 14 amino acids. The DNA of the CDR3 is TGCAGTGCCTATGACCTAATCGGTGCCTACGAGCAGTACTTC. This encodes CSAYDLIGAYEQYF.

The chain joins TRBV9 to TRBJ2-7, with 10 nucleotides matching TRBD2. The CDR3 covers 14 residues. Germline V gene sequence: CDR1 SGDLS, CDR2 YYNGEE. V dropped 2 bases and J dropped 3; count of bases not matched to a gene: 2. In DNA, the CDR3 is TGTGCCAGCAGCGTTTCTAGCGGGAGCTACGAGCAGTACTTC. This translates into CASSVSSGSYEQYF.

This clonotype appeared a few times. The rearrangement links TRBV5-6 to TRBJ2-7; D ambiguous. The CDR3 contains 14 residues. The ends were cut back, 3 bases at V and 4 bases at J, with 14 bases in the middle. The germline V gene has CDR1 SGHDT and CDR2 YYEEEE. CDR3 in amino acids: CASSSGNVGYEQYF. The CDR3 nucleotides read TGTGCCAGCAGCTCTGGGAATGTCGGTTACGAGCAGTACTTC.

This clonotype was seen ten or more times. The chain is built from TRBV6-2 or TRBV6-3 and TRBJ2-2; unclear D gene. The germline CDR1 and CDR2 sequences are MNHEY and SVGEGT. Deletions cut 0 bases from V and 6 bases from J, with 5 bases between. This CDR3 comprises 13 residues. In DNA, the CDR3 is TGTGCCAGCAGTTACTCGGAAGCCGGGGAGCTGTTTTTT. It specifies CASSYSEAGELFF.

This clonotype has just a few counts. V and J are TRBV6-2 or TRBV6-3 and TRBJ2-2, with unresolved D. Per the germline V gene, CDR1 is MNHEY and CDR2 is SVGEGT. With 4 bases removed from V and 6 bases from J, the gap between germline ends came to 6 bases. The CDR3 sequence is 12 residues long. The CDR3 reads CASSSEAGELFF. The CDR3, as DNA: TGTGCCAGCAGTTCCGAGGCCGGGGAGCTGTTTTTT.

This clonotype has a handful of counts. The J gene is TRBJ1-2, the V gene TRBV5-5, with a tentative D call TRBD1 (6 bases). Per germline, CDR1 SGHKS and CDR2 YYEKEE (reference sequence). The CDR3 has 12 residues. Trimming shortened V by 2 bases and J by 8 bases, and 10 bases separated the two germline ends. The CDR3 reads CASSFRTGGYTF. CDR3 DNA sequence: TGTGCCAGCAGCTTTAGAACAGGGGGCTACACCTTC.

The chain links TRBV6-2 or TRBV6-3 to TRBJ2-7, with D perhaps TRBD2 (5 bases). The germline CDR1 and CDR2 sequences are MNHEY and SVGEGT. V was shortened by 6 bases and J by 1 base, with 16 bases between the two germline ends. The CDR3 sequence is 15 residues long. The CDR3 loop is CASRKRATFSYEQYF. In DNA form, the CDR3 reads TGTGCCAGCAGGAAGAGGGCGACGTTTTCCTACGAGCAGTACTTC.

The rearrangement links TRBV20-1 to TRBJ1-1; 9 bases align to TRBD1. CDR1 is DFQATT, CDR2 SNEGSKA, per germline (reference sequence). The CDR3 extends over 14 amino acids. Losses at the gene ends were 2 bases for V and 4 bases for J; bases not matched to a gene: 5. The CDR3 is CSARPTGGPTEAFF. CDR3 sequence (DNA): TGCAGTGCTAGACCGACAGGGGGTCCCACTGAAGCTTTCTTT.

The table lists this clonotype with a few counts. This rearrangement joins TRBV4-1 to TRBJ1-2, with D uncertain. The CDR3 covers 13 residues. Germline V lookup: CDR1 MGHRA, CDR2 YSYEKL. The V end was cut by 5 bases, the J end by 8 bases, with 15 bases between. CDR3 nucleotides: TGCGCCAGCAGCTCTCAGAACCGCCCAGGCTACACCTTC. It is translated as CASSSQNRPGYTF.

As DNA, the CDR3 is TGTGCCAGCAGCCCGGACAGAATTAATGAAAAACTGTTTTTT. This codes for CASSPDRINEKLFF. This chain links TRBV27 with TRBJ1-4, with D maybe TRBD1 (6 bases). Trimming took 6 bases from V and 4 from J, leaving 12 bases between them. This CDR3 has 14 amino acids. Looked up from germline, CDR1 is MNHEY and CDR2 is SMNVEV (reference sequence).

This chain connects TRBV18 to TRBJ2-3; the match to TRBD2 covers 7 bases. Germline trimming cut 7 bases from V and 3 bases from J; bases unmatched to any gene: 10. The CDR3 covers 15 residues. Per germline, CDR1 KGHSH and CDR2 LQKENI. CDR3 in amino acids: CASCVTGGNTDTQYF. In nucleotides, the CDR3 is TGTGCCAGCTGTGTGACGGGAGGTAATACAGATACGCAGTATTTT. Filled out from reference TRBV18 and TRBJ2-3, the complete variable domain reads NAGVMQNPRHLVRRRGQEARLRCSPMKGHSHVYWYRQLPEEGLKFMVYLQKENIIDESGMPKERFSAEFPKEGPSILRIQQVVRGDSAAYFCASCVTGGNTDTQYFGPGTRLTVL.

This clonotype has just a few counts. CDR3 amino acids: CASSRWTGGAGTEAFF. The CDR3 DNA is TGTGCCAGCAGCCGTTGGACAGGGGGCGCCGGGACTGAAGCTTTCTTT. The J gene is TRBJ1-1, the V gene TRBV11-2; TRBD1 agrees at 11 bases. The CDR3 is 16 amino acids. V dropped 5 bases and J dropped 5; count of bases not matched to a gene: 10. Germline values: CDR1 SGHAT, CDR2 FQNNGV.

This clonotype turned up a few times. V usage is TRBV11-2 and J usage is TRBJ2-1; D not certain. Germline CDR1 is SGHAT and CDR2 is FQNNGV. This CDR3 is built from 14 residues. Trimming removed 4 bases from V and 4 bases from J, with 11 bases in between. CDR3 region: CASSSRTDYNEQFF. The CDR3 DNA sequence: TGTGCCAGCAGCTCGCGGACGGATTACAATGAGCAGTTCTTC.